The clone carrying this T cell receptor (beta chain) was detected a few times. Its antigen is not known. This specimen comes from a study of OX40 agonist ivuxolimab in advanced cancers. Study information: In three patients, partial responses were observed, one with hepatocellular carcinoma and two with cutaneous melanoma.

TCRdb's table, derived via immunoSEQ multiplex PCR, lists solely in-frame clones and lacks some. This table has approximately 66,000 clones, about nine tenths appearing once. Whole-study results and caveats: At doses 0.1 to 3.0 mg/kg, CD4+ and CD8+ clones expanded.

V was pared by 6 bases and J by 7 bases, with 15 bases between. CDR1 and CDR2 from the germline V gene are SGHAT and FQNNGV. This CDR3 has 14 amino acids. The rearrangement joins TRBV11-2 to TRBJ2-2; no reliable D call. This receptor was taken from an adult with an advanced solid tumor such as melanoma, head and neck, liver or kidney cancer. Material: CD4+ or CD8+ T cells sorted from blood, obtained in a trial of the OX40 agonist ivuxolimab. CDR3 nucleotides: TGTGCCAGCAGTTCCGAAATCATTGGCGGGGAGCTGTTTTTT. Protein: CASSSEIIGGELFF.